The 27 T cell receptor beta chains listed next were all sequenced from one sample in a study of CD8 T cells in ankylosing spondylitis. General observations from the study: Apparently characteristic of ankylosing spondylitis blood was a TCR beta motif (under ten highly homologous variants).

TCRdb reprocessed the 5' RACE reads with MiXCR, giving one entry per CDR3 protein. Here the sample spans approximately 540,000 distinct CDR3 sequences, about 13% being singletons. Antigens for these TCRs are unknown. Sequenced: blood, either unsorted or a sorted T cell fraction (not recorded which). These receptors came from a male donor with ankylosing spondylitis.

The rearrangement joins TRBV28 to TRBJ2-2; D remains unclear. CDR3 size: 14 residues. Trimming took off 5 bases at V and 4 bases at J, with 11 bases between the two ends. The germline gives CDR1 MDHEN, CDR2 SYDVKM. The CDR3 coding sequence is TGTGCCAGCAGTGGATCCCGAGGCACCGGGGAGCTGTTTTTT. Translating gives CASSGSRGTGELFF.

This clonotype was recorded a few times. Mismatch with germline at one junction end may stem from a read error. The chain carries TRBV20-1 and TRBJ2-3; 13 bases are a match to TRBD2. The CDR3 length is 16 residues. Germline CDR1 reads DFQATT; CDR2 reads SNEGSKA (reference sequence). CDR3 loop: CSARLGLAGTTDTRYF. DNA of the CDR3: TGCAGTGCTAGATTGGGACTAGCGGGAACCACAGATACGCGGTATTTT.

This sequence joins TRBV20-1 and TRBJ1-4; D might be TRBD1 (5 bases). Germline V gene data show CDR1 as DFQATT and CDR2 as SNEGSKA (reference sequence). The length of the CDR3 is 15 residues. V dropped 6 bases and J dropped 3 bases, with 17 bases sitting between them. CDR3 in DNA: TGCAGTGCCACACTGCCCCAGGGAGCTAATGAAAAACTGTTTTTT. It encodes CSATLPQGANEKLFF.

CDR3 in DNA: TGTGCCAGCAGTGGGGAGGAGAGCTCCTATAATTCACCCCTCCACTTT. Its translation: CASSGEESSYNSPLHF. The V call is TRBV2, the J call TRBJ1-6; no definite D call. The V end was cut by 4 bases, the J end by 0 bases, with 10 bases between. Germline lookup yields CDR1 SNHLY and CDR2 FYNNEI. This CDR3 comprises 16 residues.

The table lists this clonotype with a few counts. V gene TRBV6-1 combines with J gene TRBJ2-3, with TRBD2 identical over 10 bases. CDR1 is MNHNS, CDR2 SASEGT, per germline. The CDR3 covers 15 residues. Trimming removed 8 bases from V and 2 bases from J; junction bases left unmatched: 7. CDR3 sequence reads: CASSPLAGDTDTQYF. As DNA, the CDR3 is TGTGCCAGCTCCCCGCTAGCGGGAGACACAGATACGCAGTATTTT.

The chain uses TRBV5-1 and TRBJ1-2; D is possibly TRBD1 (5 bases). V was clipped by 0 bases and J by 8 bases, with 23 bases between them. This CDR3 is 17 amino acids long. Germline CDR1 SGHRS, CDR2 YFSETQ. This chain's CDR3 is CASSLVPAGQSREGYTF. CDR3 sequence (DNA): TGCGCCAGCAGCTTGGTTCCGGCCGGACAATCTAGGGAGGGCTACACCTTC. The whole variable domain, filled in from reference TRBV5-1 and TRBJ1-2, reads KAGVTQTPRYLIKTRGQQVTLSCSPISGHRSVSWYQQTPGQGLQFLFEYFSETQRNKGNFPGRFSGRQFSNSRSEMNVSTLELGDSALYLCASSLVPAGQSREGYTFGSGTRLTVV.

The rearrangement uses TRBV28 and TRBJ2-7; 8 bases are a match to TRBD1. The germline V gene encodes CDR1 MDHEN and CDR2 SYDVKM. The CDR3 contains 16 residues. With V trimmed by 5 bases and J by 3 bases, 12 bases remained unmatched. The CDR3 sequence: CASSQASGTGGYEQYF. CDR3 nucleotide sequence: TGTGCCAGCAGTCAGGCGTCCGGGACAGGAGGCTACGAGCAGTACTTC.

This clonotype was detected a few times. V is TRBV5-1 and J is TRBJ2-1, with TRBD1 identical over 8 bases. Trimming cost V 4 bases and J 2 bases; bases outside gene matches: 5. The CDR3 has 15 amino acids. The germline V gene has CDR1 SGHRS and CDR2 YFSETQ. As DNA, the CDR3 is TGCGCCAGCAGCGAACAGGGGGTGGCCTACAATGAGCAGTTCTTC. Protein product: CASSEQGVAYNEQFF.

This clonotype was recorded a few times. V gene TRBV5-1 combines with J gene TRBJ2-3, with D perhaps matching TRBD1 (5 bases). Germline V gene sequence: CDR1 SGHRS, CDR2 YFSETQ. Trimming cost V 0 bases and J 4 bases, with 9 bases left between them. The CDR3 has 14 amino acids. CDR3 DNA sequence: TGCGCCAGCAGCTTGGCACAGGTCGCAGATACGCAGTATTTT. As protein: CASSLAQVADTQYF.

This clonotype came up a few times. This chain links TRBV12-3 or TRBV12-4 with TRBJ2-3, with 8 nucleotides matching TRBD2. The CDR3 runs to 15 residues. Trimming cost V 6 bases and J 6 bases; bases outside gene matches: 11. CDR3 sequence reads: CASRPWTSPVDTQYF. The CDR3 DNA reads TGTGCCAGCAGACCCTGGACTAGCCCAGTGGATACGCAGTATTTT.

This clonotype was seen a handful of times. V gene TRBV5-1 combines with J gene TRBJ2-7; 9 bases are a match to TRBD1. CDR3 length equals 15 residues. V dropped 3 bases and J dropped 6; count of bases not matched to a gene: 10. Germline CDR1 and CDR2: SGHRS and YFSETQ. The CDR3 reads CASSWGGTGSREQYF. The CDR3, as DNA: TGCGCCAGCAGCTGGGGCGGGACAGGGTCACGCGAGCAGTACTTC. Drawing the rest from reference TRBV5-1 and TRBJ2-7, the complete variable domain is KAGVTQTPRYLIKTRGQQVTLSCSPISGHRSVSWYQQTPGQGLQFLFEYFSETQRNKGNFPGRFSGRQFSNSRSEMNVSTLELGDSALYLCASSWGGTGSREQYFGPGTRLTVT.

This clonotype turned up a few times. The chain links TRBV3-1 to TRBJ1-5, with 8 positions matching TRBD1. Germline CDR1 and CDR2: LGHDT and YNNKEL (reference sequence). The CDR3 loop spans 15 amino acids. V shed 3 bases and J 5 bases; nucleotides not matched to a gene: 6. The CDR3 sequence: CASSHNGQGYQPQHF. In nucleotides, the CDR3 is TGTGCCAGCAGCCATAATGGACAGGGTTATCAGCCCCAGCATTTT.

The chain couples TRBV12-3 or TRBV12-4 to TRBJ1-5; the match to TRBD1 covers 9 bases. J lost 3 bases, V lost 8 bases, and 8 bases had no gene match. CDR3 length: 15 residues. The CDR3 sequence: CASLRQGEFNQPQHF. CDR3 in DNA: TGTGCCAGCTTGAGACAGGGGGAATTCAATCAGCCCCAGCATTTT.

This sequence joins TRBV7-8 and TRBJ2-1; TRBD2 agrees at 8 bases. Germline CDR1 is SGHVS and CDR2 is FQNEAQ. With V trimmed by 1 base and J by 6 bases, 2 bases remained unmatched. This CDR3 spans 14 amino acids. CDR3 residues: CASSLDGRANEQFF. The CDR3 DNA reads as TGTGCCAGCAGCTTAGACGGGAGGGCCAATGAGCAGTTCTTC.

This clonotype was counted ten times or more. V usage is TRBV10-2 and J usage is TRBJ2-2; D is perhaps TRBD2 (5 bases). The length of the CDR3 is 14 residues. The V end was cut by 6 bases, the J end by 2 bases, with 10 bases between. Germline CDR1 and CDR2: WSHSY and SAAADI. CDR3 sequence (DNA): TGCGCCAGCAGGGGAGCGTTAAACACCGGGGAGCTGTTTTTT. Its protein is CASRGALNTGELFF.

This chain links TRBV3-1 with TRBJ2-1; D not certain. The CDR3 spans 13 residues. With 0 bases removed from V and 9 bases from J, the gap between germline ends came to 9 bases. CDR1 LGHDT and CDR2 YNNKEL come from the germline V gene (reference sequence). This CDR3 reads CASSQDSAPEQFF. Written as DNA, the CDR3 is TGTGCCAGCAGCCAAGATTCGGCGCCTGAGCAGTTCTTC.

This clonotype was seen only a few times. This sequence joins TRBV4-1 and TRBJ2-6; 10 nucleotides line up with TRBD1. Looked up from germline, CDR1 is MGHRA and CDR2 is YSYEKL. The ends lost 0 bases at V and 0 bases at J; junction bases unmatched: 5. The CDR3 sequence is 19 residues long. The CDR3 here is CASSQDKGQGYSGANVLTF. As DNA, the CDR3 is TGCGCCAGCAGCCAAGATAAGGGACAGGGGTACTCTGGGGCCAACGTCCTGACTTTC.

This clonotype was observed a single time. The rearrangement joins TRBV7-2 to TRBJ1-5, with D perhaps TRBD1 (5 bases). The V end was cut by 3 bases, the J end by 2 bases, with 8 bases between. The germline V gene has CDR1 SGHTA and CDR2 FQGNSA. CDR3 length equals 14 residues. This CDR3 reads CASSFQTGNQPQHF. The CDR3 DNA reads as TGTGCCAGCAGCTTCCAGACAGGCAATCAGCCCCAGCATTTT. Together with reference TRBV7-2 and TRBJ1-5, the CDR3 gives the full variable domain: GAGVSQSPSNKVTEKGKDVELRCDPISGHTALYWYRQSLGQGLEFLIYFQGNSAPDKSGLPSDRFSAERTGGSVSTLTIQRTQQEDSAVYLCASSFQTGNQPQHFGDGTRLSIL.

This clonotype was counted only a few times. The V and J genes are TRBV7-8 and TRBJ2-7; the match to TRBD2 covers 8 bases. This CDR3 has 14 amino acids. The ends lost 5 bases at V and 2 bases at J; junction bases unmatched: 5. The germline V gene has CDR1 SGHVS and CDR2 FQNEAQ. The CDR3 DNA is TGTGCCAGCAGCCTACGGGAGGGGGCCTACGAGCAGTACGTC. Its translation: CASSLREGAYEQYV.

This chain connects TRBV6-1 to TRBJ1-2, with TRBD1 as a possible D gene (6 bases). The V gene's germline CDR1 is MNHNS and CDR2 SASEGT. The CDR3 length is 14 residues. Trimming took 7 bases from V and 2 from J, leaving 14 bases between them. CDR3 residues: CASTLGGGNYGYTF. The CDR3 DNA follows: TGTGCCAGCACCCTTGGGGGGGGCAACTATGGCTACACCTTC.

Only a few counts were recorded for this clonotype. The rearrangement uses TRBV11-3 and TRBJ2-1; D is undetermined. Germline V gives CDR1 SGHNT, CDR2 YENEEA. CDR3 length equals 13 residues. Trimming left V 5 bases short and J 9 bases short, with 14 bases between. The CDR3 nucleotides read TGTGCCAGCAGCCTCCCATCTGTATTTGAGCAGTTCTTC. This sequence encodes CASSLPSVFEQFF.

This clonotype was seen many times. The chain carries TRBV7-8 and TRBJ1-1, with 10 bases identical to TRBD1. Per the germline V gene, CDR1 is SGHVS and CDR2 is FQNEAQ. The V gene end was trimmed by 3 bases and the J gene end by 1 base; junction bases not matched to a gene: 5. The CDR3 contains 16 residues. The CDR3: CASSFRDRGSNTEAFF. For the CDR3, the DNA is TGTGCCAGCAGCTTTAGGGACAGGGGTTCGAACACTGAAGCTTTCTTT. The full variable domain, in which reference TRBV7-8 and TRBJ1-1 provide the parts outside the CDR3, is GAGVSQSPRYKVAKRGQDVALRCDPISGHVSLFWYQQALGQGPEFLTYFQNEAQLDKSGLPSDRFFAERPEGSVSTLKIQRTQQEDSAVYLCASSFRDRGSNTEAFFGQGTRLTVV.

This clonotype was counted ten times or more. This rearrangement joins TRBV15 to TRBJ2-7; D may be TRBD2 (5 bases). Germline V gene lookup returns CDR1 LNHNV and CDR2 YYDKDF (reference sequence). V lost 1 base and J 0 bases, leaving 7 bases between the germline ends. The CDR3 has 14 residues. In DNA, the CDR3 is TGTGCCACCAGCAGAGGAGGGAGCTCCTACGAGCAGTACTTC. This encodes CATSRGGSSYEQYF.

The CDR3 DNA follows: TGTGCCAGCAGCCCCCCGACAGGTATCTATGAGCAGTTCTTC. This codes for CASSPPTGIYEQFF. The V and J genes are TRBV7-8 and TRBJ2-1; possibly TRBD1 for D (6 bases). Trimming pared 5 bases from V and 8 bases from J, leaving 16 bases between. The germline gives CDR1 SGHVS, CDR2 FQNEAQ. This CDR3 is 14 amino acids long.

Only a few counts were recorded for this clonotype. The V gene is TRBV29-1, the J gene TRBJ1-5, with 7 positions matching TRBD1. The germline V gene encodes CDR1 SQVTM and CDR2 ANQGSEA. The CDR3 has 14 residues. Trimming cost V 5 bases and J 5 bases; bases outside gene matches: 9. The CDR3 region has the DNA TGCAGCGTTAGACAGGGTTTGGGCGATCAGCCCCAGCATTTT. It codes for CSVRQGLGDQPQHF.

The table lists this clonotype with a few counts. The chain recombines TRBV12-3 or TRBV12-4 with TRBJ1-5, with TRBD1 matching over 8 bases. The V gene end was trimmed by 5 bases and the J gene end by 5 bases; junction bases not matched to a gene: 8. CDR3 length equals 15 residues. The chain's CDR3 is CASSPTDRVDQPQHF. Here the CDR3 DNA reads TGTGCCAGCAGTCCCACGGACAGGGTTGATCAGCCCCAGCATTTT.

This sequence joins TRBV29-1 and TRBJ2-5; a possible D gene is TRBD2 (5 bases). The germline gives CDR1 SQVTM, CDR2 ANQGSEA. Trimming pared 4 bases from V and 1 base from J, leaving 10 bases between. This CDR3 comprises 13 residues. CDR3 in amino acids: CSVGLALQETQYF. The CDR3 DNA is TGCAGCGTTGGGCTAGCACTCCAAGAGACCCAGTACTTC.